This T cell receptor (beta chain) was sequenced during a study of low-dose radiotherapy and immunotherapy resistance in tumors. Turning to the study itself: Ipilimumab 1 mg/kg every six weeks, together with nivolumab 240 mg every two weeks, was given intravenously to patients.

Alpha and beta chains were covered, as first-strand cDNA relied on TRAV- and TRBV-specific primers. The TCRs were subjected to amplification over approximately 18 PCR cycles employing a constant-region primer in conjunction with a V-primer adapter. Using its own MiXCR run on the reads, TCRdb lists one record per CDR3 protein. The sample holds 9,800 or so distinct CDR3 sequences, about 68% seen once. Donors were given nivolumab, ipilimumab, aspirin, low-dose cyclophosphamide and low-dose radiotherapy. Trimming pared 0 bases from V and 7 bases from J, leaving 5 bases between. The germline gives CDR1 SGHRS, CDR2 YFSETQ. This CDR3 is built from 12 residues.

The receptor was derived from a human donor with advanced metastatic prostate, ovarian, gallbladder or colorectal cancer (not recorded which). This table probably holds off-target reads from a library built for another chain. The chain employs TRBV5-1 and TRBJ2-1; no clear D gene. CDR3 in amino acids: CASSLETNEQFF. CDR3 nucleotide sequence: TGCGCCAGCAGCTTGGAGACTAATGAGCAGTTCTTC.